This entry describes one T cell receptor (beta chain). This clonotype was seen ten or more times. The specificity of this receptor is unknown. No qualities accompany the bases; no much larger clone lies one base away. The library was obtained by 5' RACE. The listed sequencing device is Illumina HiSeq 2500. A second PCR of roughly 7 to 12 cycles was run with a J-beta primer mix and a sample-barcoded 5' primer. A unique molecular identifier was introduced onto each TCR beta cDNA molecule by a template-switch 5' adaptor carrying 12 random nucleotides. Each sample yielded at least 3 million CDR3-containing paired-end reads. All of the RNA was converted into first-strand cDNA using the Mint cDNA synthesis kit, with a TRBC-specific oligonucleotide serving as the primer. All cDNA was treated with uracil-DNA glycosylase and then went through a first 18-cycle PCR with the universal primers M1SS and BC2_uni_R. The original methods were these. Each sample was normalized by randomly selecting 1 million high-quality reads, each carrying a distinct molecular identifier. Instead of being binned into consensus sequences, reads that shared molecular identifiers were thrown out. MiTCR, set to a Q25 quality threshold and the strictest error-elimination algorithm, was used for CDR3 identification, clonotype clustering and error correction. A nonparametric unseen species model with Euler transformation was used to estimate lower-bound total TCR beta diversity. TCRdb's own reprocessing of the public reads used fastp at Q25 and MiXCR and kept productive beta chains. Here each entry gathers all rows of one CDR3 protein and keeps the most common genes and DNA. In this record, the V and J calls reflect TCRdb's handling and not the investigators' own analysis. This sample holds hundreds of thousands of distinct CDR3 sequences; roughly a quarter were observed only once. In total, the top ten clones hold about 3.3% of the sample.

These data are taken from a study of blood T cells in healthy people across ages (dated by TCRdb to the mid-2010s). Regarding the research as a whole: Template switching captured roughly one uniquely barcoded TCR beta cDNA molecule per two T cells in model experiments. The study measured age-related changes in TCR beta repertoire diversity using deep sequencing normalized with unique cDNA molecular identifiers. Four age groups were formed from the donors: young (average approximately 16 years), middle-aged (approximately 41), aged (approximately 60) and long-lived (about 80). Using the same blood draw, the study looked at two additional independent replicas of 1 million unique cDNA reads for two donors, one aged 18 to 30 and the other aged 80 or older. Broader findings and caveats from the paper: Compared with the aged group, more naive CD4+ T cells, fewer expanded clones and increased TCR diversity were shown by the long-lived group, suggesting age selection. Since profiling was done on bulk unsorted PBMCs, naive and antigen-experienced compartments could not be conclusively compared. A strong correlation was found between observed TCR beta diversity and the percentage of naive T cells measured by flow cytometry. Observed TCR beta diversity per million T cells fell roughly linearly with age, and a significant reduction was already apparent by age roughly 40. Estimates of total diversity based on one million sequenced T cells were considered lower bounds and underestimates. Because donor CMV infection status was unknown, age-related changes in expanded clonotypes were potentially confounded.

Compared with germline, V lacks 6 bases and J lacks 0 bases; bases without a gene match: 0. CDR1 SGHTA and CDR2 FQGNSA are derived from the germline V gene. From cysteine to phenylalanine, the CDR3 is 13 amino acids long. The only DNA kept is the CDR3, 39 bases in frame from the first base. Donors were under 40 systemically healthy Caucasian individuals from Russia aged 6 to 90 years. Each donor gave 8 to 10 milliliters of peripheral blood, drawn into EDTA-treated Vacutainer tubes. Ficoll-Paque density-gradient centrifugation was used to isolate PBMCs, with at least 7 million per sample. Trizol reagent was used to extract total RNA from PBMCs, with at least 5 micrograms per sample. For every donor, flow cytometry on a PBMC aliquot measured the percentage of naive CD45RAhigh/CD27high T cells. These same data were also listed under a study on T cells of mothers and their children. As the second paper documents: Donors were nine systemically healthy Caucasian individuals: three mothers and their six children. cDNA synthesis used all of the extracted RNA, with around 1.5 ug of RNA in each 15 ul reaction. In the second PCR, the M1S primer introduced both the sample barcodes and 2-4 random nucleotides. Over 9.5 million TCR beta CDR3 reads came from each mother, compared with approximately 3 million reads from each child. Thymic selection shapes the output of TCR recombination in a similar way in related and unrelated pairs, and inherited differences have a minor effect. Normalized repertoire overlap was always found to be slightly, but never significantly, higher in related mother-child pairs than in unrelated mother-child pairs. Persistent microchimeric T cell clones were not detected, at a sensitivity of 95 to 100 clones per million clonotypes. Deep NGS was used in the study to compare the TCR beta repertoires of mothers and children and to look for features that separate related mother-child pairs from unrelated individuals. The mean age was around 40 +/- 4 years for the mothers and 11 +/- 4 years for the children. After adapter ligation with NEBNext reagents, the libraries were sequenced on Illumina HiSeq 2000 with 100+100 nt paired-end reads. To avoid cross-contamination, the mother libraries and the child libraries were prepared a month apart and sequenced in separate runs. For each donor, between 500,000 and 2,000,000 distinct TCR beta clonotypes were identified. Naive TCR beta clonotypes were estimated from low-frequency clonotypes matched to each donor's FACS-determined naive share, without sorting.

Sequenced sample: blood. This chain joins TRBV7-2 to TRBJ1-2, and 8 bases in between align with TRBD1. The TCR comes from a boy aged 2 to 10 in good health. CDR3 protein: CASRDRANYGYTF. The DNA sequence is as follows: TGTGCCAGCAGGGACAGGGCTAACTATGGCTACACCTTC.